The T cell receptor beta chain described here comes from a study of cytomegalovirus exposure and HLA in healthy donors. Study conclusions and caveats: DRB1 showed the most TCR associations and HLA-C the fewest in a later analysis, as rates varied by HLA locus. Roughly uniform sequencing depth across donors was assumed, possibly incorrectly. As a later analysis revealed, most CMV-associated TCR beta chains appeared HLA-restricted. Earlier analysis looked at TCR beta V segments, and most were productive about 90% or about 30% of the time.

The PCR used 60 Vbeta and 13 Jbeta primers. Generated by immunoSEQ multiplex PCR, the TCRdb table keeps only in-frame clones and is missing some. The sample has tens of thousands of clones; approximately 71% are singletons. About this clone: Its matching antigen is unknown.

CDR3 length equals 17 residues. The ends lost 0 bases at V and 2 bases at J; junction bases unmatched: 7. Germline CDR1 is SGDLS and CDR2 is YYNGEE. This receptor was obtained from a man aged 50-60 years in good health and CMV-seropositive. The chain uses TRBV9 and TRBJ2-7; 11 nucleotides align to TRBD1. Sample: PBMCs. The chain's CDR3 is CASSVGLRGQGAYEQYF. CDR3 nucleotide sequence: TGTGCCAGCAGCGTAGGCCTAAGGGGACAGGGGGCCTACGAGCAGTACTTC.